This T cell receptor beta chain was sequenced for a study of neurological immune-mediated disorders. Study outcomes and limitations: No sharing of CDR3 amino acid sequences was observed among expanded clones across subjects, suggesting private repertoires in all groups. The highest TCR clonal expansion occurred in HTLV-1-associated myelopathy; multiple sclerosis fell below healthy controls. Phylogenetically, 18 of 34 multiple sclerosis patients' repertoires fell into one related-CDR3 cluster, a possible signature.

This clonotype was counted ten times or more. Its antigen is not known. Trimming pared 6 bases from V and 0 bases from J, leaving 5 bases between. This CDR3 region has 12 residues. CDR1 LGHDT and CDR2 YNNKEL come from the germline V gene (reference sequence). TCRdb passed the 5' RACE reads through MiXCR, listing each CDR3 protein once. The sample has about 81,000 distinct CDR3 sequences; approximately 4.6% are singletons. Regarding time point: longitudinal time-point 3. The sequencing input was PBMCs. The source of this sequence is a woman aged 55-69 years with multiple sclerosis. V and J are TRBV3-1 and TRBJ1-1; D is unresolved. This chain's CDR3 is CASSRLNTEAFF. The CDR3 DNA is TGTGCCAGCAGTAGGTTGAACACTGAAGCTTTCTTT.